One TCR beta chain is described in this entry. Germline-derived CDR1 and CDR2 are LNHDA and SQIVND (reference sequence). This CDR3 has 15 residues. The V and J ends lost 3 bases and 2 bases, in that order; junction bases with no gene match: 4. This entry belongs to a study of technical replicates of blood from several donors. Measured with immunoSEQ multiplex PCR; TCRdb has only the in-frame clones, and not every one. The sample records 70,000 to 85,000 clones, about 91% being singletons. This TCR derives from a human donor in good health. This chain connects TRBV19 to TRBJ2-7; TRBD2 agrees at 10 bases. Material for sequencing was T cells isolated from PBMCs. CDR3 DNA: TGTGCCAGTAGTATCGGACTAGCGGAAACCTACGAGCAGTACTTC. It translates to CASSIGLAETYEQYF.